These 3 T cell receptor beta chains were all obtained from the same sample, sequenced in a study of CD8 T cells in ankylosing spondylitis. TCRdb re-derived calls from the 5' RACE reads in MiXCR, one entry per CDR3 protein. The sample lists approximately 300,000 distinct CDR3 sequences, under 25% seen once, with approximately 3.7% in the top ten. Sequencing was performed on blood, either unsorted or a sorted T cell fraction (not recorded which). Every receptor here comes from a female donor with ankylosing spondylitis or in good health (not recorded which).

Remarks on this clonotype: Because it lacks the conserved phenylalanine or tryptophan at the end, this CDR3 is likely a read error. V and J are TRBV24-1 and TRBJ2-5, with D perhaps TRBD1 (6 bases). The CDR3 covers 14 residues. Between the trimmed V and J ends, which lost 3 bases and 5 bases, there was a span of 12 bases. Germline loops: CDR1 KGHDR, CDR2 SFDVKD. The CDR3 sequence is CATSDRRQGETQYL. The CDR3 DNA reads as TGTGCCACCAGTGATCGGCGGCAGGGGGAGACCCAGTACTTA.

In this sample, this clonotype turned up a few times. The CDR3 DNA follows: TGCGCCAGCAGCCAAGACGGGGCCGTGGGCTATGGCTACACCTTC. Amino acid sequence: CASSQDGAVGYGYTF. The gene calls are TRBV4-3 and TRBJ1-2; D is perhaps TRBD1 (5 bases). Germline values: CDR1 LGHNA, CDR2 YSLEER. V lost 0 bases and J lost 4, with 12 bases in between. The CDR3 runs to 15 residues.

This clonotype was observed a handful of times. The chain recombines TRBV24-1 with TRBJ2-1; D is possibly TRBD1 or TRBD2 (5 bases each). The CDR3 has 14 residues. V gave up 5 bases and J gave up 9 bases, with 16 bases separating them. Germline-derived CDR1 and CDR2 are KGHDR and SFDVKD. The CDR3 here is CATSAPGAASEQFF. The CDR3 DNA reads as TGTGCCACCAGTGCCCCCGGGGCCGCCAGTGAGCAGTTCTTC.